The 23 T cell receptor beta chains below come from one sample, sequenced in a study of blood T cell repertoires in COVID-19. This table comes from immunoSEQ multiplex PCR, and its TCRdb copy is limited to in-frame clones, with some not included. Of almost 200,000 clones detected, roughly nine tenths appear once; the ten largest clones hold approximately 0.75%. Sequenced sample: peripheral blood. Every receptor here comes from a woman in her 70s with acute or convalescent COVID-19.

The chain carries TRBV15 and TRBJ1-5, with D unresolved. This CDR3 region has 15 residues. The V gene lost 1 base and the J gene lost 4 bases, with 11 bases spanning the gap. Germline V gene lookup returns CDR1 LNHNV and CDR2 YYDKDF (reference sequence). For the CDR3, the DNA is TGTGCCACCAGCAGAGTCGGCCGAGGTAATCAGCCCCAGCATTTT. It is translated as CATSRVGRGNQPQHF.

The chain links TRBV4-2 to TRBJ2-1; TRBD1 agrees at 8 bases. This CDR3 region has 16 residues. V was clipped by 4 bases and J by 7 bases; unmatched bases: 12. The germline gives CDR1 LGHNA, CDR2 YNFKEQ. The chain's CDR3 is CASSLTPGQGSNEQFF. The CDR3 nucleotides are TGTGCCAGCAGCCTGACCCCCGGACAGGGCTCTAATGAGCAGTTCTTC.

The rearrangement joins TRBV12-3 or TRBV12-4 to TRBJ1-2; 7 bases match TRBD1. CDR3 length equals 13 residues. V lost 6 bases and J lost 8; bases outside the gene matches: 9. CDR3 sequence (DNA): TGTGCCAGCAGGGTGACAGGGAGAGAAGGCTACACCTTC. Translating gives CASRVTGREGYTF.

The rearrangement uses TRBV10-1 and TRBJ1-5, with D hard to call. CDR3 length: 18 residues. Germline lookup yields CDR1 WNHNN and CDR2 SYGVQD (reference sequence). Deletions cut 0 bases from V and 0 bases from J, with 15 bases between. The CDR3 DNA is TGCGCCAGCAGTGAGTCGATAGCCCTACCTCCTAGCAATCAGCCCCAGCATTTT. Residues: CASSESIALPPSNQPQHF.

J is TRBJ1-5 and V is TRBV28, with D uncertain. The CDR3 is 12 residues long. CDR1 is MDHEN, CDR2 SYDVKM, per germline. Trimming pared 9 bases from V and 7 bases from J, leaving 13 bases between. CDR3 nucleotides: TGTGCCAGTAGGGTGTCGGGGCAGCCCCAGCATTTT. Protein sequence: CASRVSGQPQHF. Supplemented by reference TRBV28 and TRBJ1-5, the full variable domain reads DVKVTQSSRYLVKRTGEKVFLECVQDMDHENMFWYRQDPGLGLRLIYFSYDVKMKEKGDIPEGYSVSREKKERFSLILESASTNQTSMYLCASRVSGQPQHFGDGTRLSIL.

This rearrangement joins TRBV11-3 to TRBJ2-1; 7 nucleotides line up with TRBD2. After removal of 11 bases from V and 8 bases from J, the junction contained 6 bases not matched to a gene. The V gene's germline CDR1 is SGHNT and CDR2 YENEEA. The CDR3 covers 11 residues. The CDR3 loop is CASTREDEQFF. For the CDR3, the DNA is TGTGCCTCCACTCGGGAGGATGAGCAGTTCTTC.

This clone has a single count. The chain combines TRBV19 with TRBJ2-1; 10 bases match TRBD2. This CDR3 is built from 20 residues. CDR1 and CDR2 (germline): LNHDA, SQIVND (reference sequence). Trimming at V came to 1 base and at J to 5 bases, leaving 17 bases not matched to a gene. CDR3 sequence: CASSIGGTSGTNLLHNEQFF. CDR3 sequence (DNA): TGTGCCAGTAGTATAGGGGGAACTAGCGGGACGAACTTACTACACAATGAGCAGTTCTTC. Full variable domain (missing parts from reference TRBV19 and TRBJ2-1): DGGITQSPKYLFRKEGQNVTLSCEQNLNHDAMYWYRQDPGQGLRLIYYSQIVNDFQKGDIAEGYSVSREKKESFPLTVTSAQKNPTAFYLCASSIGGTSGTNLLHNEQFFGPGTRLTVL.

The DNA of the CDR3 is TGTGCCAGCAGCTCGAGGACTAGCGGGGGGTCGAATACGCAGTATTTT. Its translation: CASSSRTSGGSNTQYF. The chain combines TRBV11-1 with TRBJ2-3; 14 bases align to TRBD2. The CDR3 is made up of 16 amino acids. Looked up from germline, CDR1 is SGHAT and CDR2 is FQDESV (reference sequence). V shed 4 bases, J shed 7 bases, and the junction held 7 bases outside the gene matches.

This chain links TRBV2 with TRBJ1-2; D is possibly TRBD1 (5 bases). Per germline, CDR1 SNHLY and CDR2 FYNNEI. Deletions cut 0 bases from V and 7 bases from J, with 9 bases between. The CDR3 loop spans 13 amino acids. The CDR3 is CASSEAAGLGYTF. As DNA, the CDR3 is TGTGCCAGCAGTGAAGCGGCAGGGCTTGGCTACACCTTC.

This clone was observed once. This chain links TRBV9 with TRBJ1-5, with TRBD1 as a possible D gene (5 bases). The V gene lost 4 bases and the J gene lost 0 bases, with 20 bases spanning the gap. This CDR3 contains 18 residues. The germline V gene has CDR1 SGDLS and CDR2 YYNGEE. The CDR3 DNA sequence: TGTGCCAGCAGCTGGGGGGAGGGGTTCTCACCTAGCAATCAGCCCCAGCATTTT. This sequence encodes CASSWGEGFSPSNQPQHF.

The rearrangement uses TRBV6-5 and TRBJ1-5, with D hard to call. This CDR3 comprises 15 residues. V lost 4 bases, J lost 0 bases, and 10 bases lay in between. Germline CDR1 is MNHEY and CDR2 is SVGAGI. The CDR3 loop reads CASSSGLRSNQPQHF. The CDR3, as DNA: TGTGCCAGCAGTTCCGGACTTCGTAGCAATCAGCCCCAGCATTTT.

DNA for the CDR3: TGTGCCAGCAGCAAGGACAGAGACTCCTACAATGAGCAGTTCTTC. This encodes CASSKDRDSYNEQFF. The chain couples TRBV5-5 to TRBJ2-1; possibly TRBD1 for D (6 bases). The germline CDR1 and CDR2 sequences are SGHKS and YYEKEE (reference sequence). There are 15 residues in the CDR3. V dropped 4 bases and J dropped 0 bases, with 11 bases sitting between them. The complete variable domain, with remaining parts taken from reference TRBV5-5 and TRBJ2-1, reads DAGVTQSPTHLIKTRGQQVTLRCSPISGHKSVSWYQQVLGQGPQFIFQYYEKEERGRGNFPDRFSARQFPNYSSELNVNALLLGDSALYLCASSKDRDSYNEQFFGPGTRLTVL.

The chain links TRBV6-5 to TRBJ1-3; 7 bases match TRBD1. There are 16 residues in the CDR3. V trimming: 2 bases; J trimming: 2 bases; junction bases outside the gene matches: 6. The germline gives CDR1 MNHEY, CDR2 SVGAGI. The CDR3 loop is CASSYTQQGPGNTIYF. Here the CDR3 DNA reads TGTGCCAGCAGTTACACACAACAGGGGCCTGGAAACACCATATATTTT.

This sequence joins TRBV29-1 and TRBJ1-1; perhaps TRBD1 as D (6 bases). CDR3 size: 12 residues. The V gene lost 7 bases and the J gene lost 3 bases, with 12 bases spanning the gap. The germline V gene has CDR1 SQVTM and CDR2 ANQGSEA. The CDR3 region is CSAGGGDTEAFF. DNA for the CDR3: TGCAGCGCGGGGGGCGGGGACACTGAAGCTTTCTTT.

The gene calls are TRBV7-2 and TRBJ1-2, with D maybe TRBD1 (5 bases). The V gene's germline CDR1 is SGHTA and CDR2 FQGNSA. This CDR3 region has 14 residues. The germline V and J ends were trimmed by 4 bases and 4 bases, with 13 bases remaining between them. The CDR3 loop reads CASSSQGMGYGYTF. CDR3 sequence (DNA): TGTGCCAGCAGCTCTCAGGGTATGGGCTATGGCTACACCTTC. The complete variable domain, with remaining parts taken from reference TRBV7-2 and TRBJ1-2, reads GAGVSQSPSNKVTEKGKDVELRCDPISGHTALYWYRQSLGQGLEFLIYFQGNSAPDKSGLPSDRFSAERTGGSVSTLTIQRTQQEDSAVYLCASSSQGMGYGYTFGSGTRLTVV.

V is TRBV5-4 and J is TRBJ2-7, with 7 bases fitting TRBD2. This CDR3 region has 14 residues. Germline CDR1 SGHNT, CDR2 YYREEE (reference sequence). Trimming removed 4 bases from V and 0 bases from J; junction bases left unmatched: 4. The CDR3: CASSPGLGSYEQYF. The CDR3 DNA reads TGTGCCAGCAGCCCAGGACTAGGCTCCTACGAGCAGTACTTC. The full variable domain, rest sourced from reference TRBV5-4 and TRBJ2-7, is ETGVTQSPTHLIKTRGQQVTLRCSSQSGHNTVSWYQQALGQGPQFIFQYYREEENGRGNFPPRFSGLQFPNYSSELNVNALELDDSALYLCASSPGLGSYEQYFGPGTRLTVT.

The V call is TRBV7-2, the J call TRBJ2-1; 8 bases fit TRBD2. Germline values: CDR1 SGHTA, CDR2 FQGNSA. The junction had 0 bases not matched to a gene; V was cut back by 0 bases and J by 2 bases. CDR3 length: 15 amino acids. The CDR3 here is CASSLASGTYNEQFF. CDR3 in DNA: TGTGCCAGCAGCTTAGCTAGCGGGACCTACAATGAGCAGTTCTTC.

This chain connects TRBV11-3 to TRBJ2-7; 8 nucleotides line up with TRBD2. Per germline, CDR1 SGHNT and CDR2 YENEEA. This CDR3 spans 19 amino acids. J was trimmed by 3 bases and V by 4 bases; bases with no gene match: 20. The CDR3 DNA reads TGTGCCAGCAGCTCTACTTCCGGGACTAGTGGGCTACCTTTCTACGAGCAGTACTTC. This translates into CASSSTSGTSGLPFYEQYF.

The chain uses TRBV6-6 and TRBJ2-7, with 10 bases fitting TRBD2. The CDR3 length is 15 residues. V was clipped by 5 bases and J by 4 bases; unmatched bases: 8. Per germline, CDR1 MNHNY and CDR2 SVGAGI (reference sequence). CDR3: CASSSGRGNRYEQYF. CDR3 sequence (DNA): TGTGCCAGCAGTAGCGGGAGGGGGAATCGGTACGAGCAGTACTTC.

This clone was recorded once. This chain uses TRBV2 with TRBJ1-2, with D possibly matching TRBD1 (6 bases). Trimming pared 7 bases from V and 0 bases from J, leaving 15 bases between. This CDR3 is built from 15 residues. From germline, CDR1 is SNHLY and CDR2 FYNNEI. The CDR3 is CASTFQGQTNYGYTF. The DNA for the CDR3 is TGTGCCAGCACCTTTCAGGGGCAGACTAACTATGGCTACACCTTC. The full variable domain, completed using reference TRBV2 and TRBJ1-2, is EPEVTQTPSHQVTQMGQEVILRCVPISNHLYFYWYRQILGQKVEFLVSFYNNEISEKSEIFDDQFSVERPDGSNFTLKIRSTKLEDSAMYFCASTFQGQTNYGYTFGSGTRLTVV.

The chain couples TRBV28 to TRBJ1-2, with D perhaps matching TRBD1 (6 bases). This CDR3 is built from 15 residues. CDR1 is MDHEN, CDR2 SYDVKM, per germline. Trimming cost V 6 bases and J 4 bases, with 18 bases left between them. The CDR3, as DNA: TGTGCCAGCAGGCCCCGGACAGAGCTAGGCTATGGCTACACCTTC. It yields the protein CASRPRTELGYGYTF.

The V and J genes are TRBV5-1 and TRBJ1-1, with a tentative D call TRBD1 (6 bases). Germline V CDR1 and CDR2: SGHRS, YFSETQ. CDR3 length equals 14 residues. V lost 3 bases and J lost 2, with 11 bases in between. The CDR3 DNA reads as TGCGCCAGCAGCTGGCAGGGGACAAACACTGAAGCTTTCTTT. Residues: CASSWQGTNTEAFF.

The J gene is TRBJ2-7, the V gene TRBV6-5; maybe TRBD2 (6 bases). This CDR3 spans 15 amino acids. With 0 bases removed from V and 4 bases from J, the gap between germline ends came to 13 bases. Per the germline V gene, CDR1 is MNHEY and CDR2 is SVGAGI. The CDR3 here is CASSYSSGGAYEQYF. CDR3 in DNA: TGTGCCAGCAGTTACTCGAGTGGCGGGGCTTACGAGCAGTACTTC.